Below are 4 T cell receptor beta chains sequenced from a single sample in a study of blood T cells in healthy people across ages. The authors ran a second PCR of about 6 to 11 cycles using a sample-barcoded 5' primer and a J-beta primer mix. TCRdb independently ran MiXCR on the 5' RACE reads; one entry per CDR3 protein. The sample has about a million distinct CDR3 sequences; 35% to 40% are singletons. The specimen sequenced was blood. Every receptor here comes from a man younger than 35 in good health.

This clonotype was recorded at least ten times. DNA of the CDR3: TGCAGTGCTAGAGGATCCAAGGGGAACTACTATGGCTACACCTTC. As protein: CSARGSKGNYYGYTF. The chain employs TRBV20-1 and TRBJ1-2; possibly TRBD1 for D (5 bases). Germline CDR1 DFQATT, CDR2 SNEGSKA (reference sequence). The CDR3 loop spans 15 amino acids. V lost 1 base to trimming and J lost 3 bases, with 15 bases between them.

This clonotype was seen at least ten times. The rearrangement joins TRBV3-1 to TRBJ2-5, with TRBD2 matching over 9 bases. Trimming removed 7 bases from V and 2 bases from J; junction bases left unmatched: 8. CDR1 is LGHDT and CDR2 is YNNKEL in the germline V gene (reference sequence). The CDR3 totals 15 residues. CDR3 DNA sequence: TGTGCCAGCACCATCGGACTAGCGTATCAAGAGACCCAGTACTTC. It is translated as CASTIGLAYQETQYF.

This clonotype was counted once. It may be a read error: a sequence one base away is much more abundant. The chain has TRBV20-1 and TRBJ2-1; possible D gene TRBD1, 6 bases. CDR1 and CDR2 (germline): DFQATT, SNEGSKA (reference sequence). The CDR3 sequence is 16 residues long. V lost 4 bases and J 13 bases, leaving 29 bases between the germline ends. CDR3 DNA sequence: TGCAGTGCTAACTCAGGGGAGACAGGCAAACAAGAGACCCAGTTCTTC. Translating gives CSANSGETGKQETQFF.

The gene calls are TRBV6-2 or TRBV6-3 and TRBJ2-7, with 7 nucleotides matching TRBD2. Germline CDR1 is MNHEY and CDR2 is SVGEGT. The CDR3 loop spans 15 amino acids. J was trimmed by 1 base and V by 5 bases; bases with no gene match: 8. The CDR3 protein is CASSRAGETSYEQYF. The CDR3 coding sequence is TGTGCCAGCAGTCGGGCGGGGGAGACATCCTACGAGCAGTACTTC.